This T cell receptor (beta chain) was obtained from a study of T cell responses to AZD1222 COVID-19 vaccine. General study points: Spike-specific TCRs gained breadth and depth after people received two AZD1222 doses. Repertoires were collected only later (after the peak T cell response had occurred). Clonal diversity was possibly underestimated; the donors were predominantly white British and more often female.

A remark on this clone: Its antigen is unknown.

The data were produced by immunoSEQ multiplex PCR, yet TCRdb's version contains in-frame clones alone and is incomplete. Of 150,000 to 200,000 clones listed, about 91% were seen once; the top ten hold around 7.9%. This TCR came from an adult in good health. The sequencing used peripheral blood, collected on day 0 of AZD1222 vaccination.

In nucleotides, the CDR3 is TGCAGTGCTAGTAGGGTCACTGAAGCTTTCTTT. Protein sequence: CSASRVTEAFF. The chain carries TRBV20-1 and TRBJ1-1; the D is unclear. Germline V CDR1 and CDR2: DFQATT, SNEGSKA (reference sequence). Trimming cost V 3 bases and J 4 bases, with 6 bases left between them. The CDR3 is 11 amino acids.